This TCR beta chain was recorded in a study of T-cell memory formation after mild COVID-19. 5'RACE, which relied on constant-segment primers, yielded TCR alpha and TCR beta cDNA libraries carrying sample barcodes and UMIs. TCRdb processed the 5' RACE reads anew with MiXCR; each CDR3 protein has one entry. The sample lists fewer than 150,000 distinct CDR3 sequences, about 17% occurring once. Comment on this clonotype: Its antigen is unidentified.

Study-wide results and limits: The study detected some responding clones in pre-infection memory, suggesting cross-reactive memory joined.

The clonotype comes from a man between 18 and 29 years old who had mild COVID-19 (a few samples of this study predate the infection). Cell type and time point are not known. The specimen was PBMCs or a T cell subset sorted from them (not recorded which).

The CDR3 nucleotides read TGTGCCAGCAGTTACAGGGCTAGCGGAGCCGGTGAGCAGTTCTTC. Translating gives CASSYRASGAGEQFF. V usage is TRBV6-2 or TRBV6-3 and J usage is TRBJ2-1; 7 bases match TRBD2. The CDR3 runs 15 residues. CDR1 is MNHEY, CDR2 SVGEGT, per germline. V was clipped by 2 bases and J by 9 bases; unmatched bases: 10.